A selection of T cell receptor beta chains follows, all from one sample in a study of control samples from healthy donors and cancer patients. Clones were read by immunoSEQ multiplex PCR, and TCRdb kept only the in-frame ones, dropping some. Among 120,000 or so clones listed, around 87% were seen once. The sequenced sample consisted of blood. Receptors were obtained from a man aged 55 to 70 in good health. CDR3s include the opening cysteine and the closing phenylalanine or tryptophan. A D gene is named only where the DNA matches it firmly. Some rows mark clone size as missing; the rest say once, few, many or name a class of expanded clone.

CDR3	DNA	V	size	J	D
CASSWFPKGTNSPLHF	TGTGCCAGCAGCTGGTTCCCGAAGGGAACAAATTCACCCCTCCACTTT	TRBV5-4	few	TRBJ1-6	-
CASRLGQGGYSPLHF	TGTGCCAGCAGACTGGGACAGGGAGGATATTCACCCCTCCACTTT	TRBV6-5	once	TRBJ1-6	TRBD1
CASARGAANTEAFF	TGTGCCTCTGCCCGGGGGGCAGCGAACACTGAAGCTTTCTTT	TRBV19	-	TRBJ1-1	-
CASSIPGRETGELFF	TGTGCCAGCAGTATCCCGGGGAGGGAAACCGGGGAGCTGTTTTTT	TRBV2	-	TRBJ2-2	TRBD2
CASSYSGYNSPLHF	TGTGCCAGCAGTTACTCGGGCTATAATTCACCCCTCCACTTT	TRBV6-5	-	TRBJ1-6	-
CASSQDYPGAKPQHF	TGTGCCAGCAGCCAAGATTATCCGGGTGCCAAGCCCCAGCATTTT	TRBV4-2	-	TRBJ1-5	-
CASQNKPGPVKELFF	TGTGCCAGTCAGAACAAGCCGGGGCCCGTTAAGGAACTGTTTTTT	TRBV19	-	TRBJ1-4	-
CSAEGPEAFF	TGCAGCGCCGAGGGCCCCGAAGCTTTCTTT	TRBV20-1	once	TRBJ1-1	-
CASSLTSGPYNEQFF	TGTGCCAGCAGCTTGACTAGCGGACCATACAATGAGCAGTTCTTC	TRBV11-2	-	TRBJ2-1	TRBD2
CASSLLGGGAWEQYF	TGTGCCAGCTCCCTGCTGGGCGGGGGGGCCTGGGAGCAGTACTTC	TRBV5-6	-	TRBJ2-7	TRBD2
CASSLGGGYEQYF	TGTGCCAGCAGTTTGGGGGGGGGCTACGAGCAGTACTTC	TRBV28	medium-sized	TRBJ2-7	TRBD2
CASRLDSGSGNTIYF	TGTGCCAGCAGGCTAGACAGCGGCTCTGGAAACACCATATATTTT	TRBV6-5	-	TRBJ1-3	-